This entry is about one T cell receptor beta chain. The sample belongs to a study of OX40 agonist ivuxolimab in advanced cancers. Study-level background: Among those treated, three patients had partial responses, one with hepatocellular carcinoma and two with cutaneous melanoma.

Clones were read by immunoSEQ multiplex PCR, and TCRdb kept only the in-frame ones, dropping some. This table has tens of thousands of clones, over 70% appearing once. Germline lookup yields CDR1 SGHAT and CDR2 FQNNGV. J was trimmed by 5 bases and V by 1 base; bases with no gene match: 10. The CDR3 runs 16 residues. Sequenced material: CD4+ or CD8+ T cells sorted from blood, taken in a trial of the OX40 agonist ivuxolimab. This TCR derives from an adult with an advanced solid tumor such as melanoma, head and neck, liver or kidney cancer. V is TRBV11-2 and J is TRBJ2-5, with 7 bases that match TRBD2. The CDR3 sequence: CASSLGVSGLGETQYF. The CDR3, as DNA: TGTGCCAGCAGCTTAGGAGTTAGCGGGTTGGGTGAGACCCAGTACTTC.